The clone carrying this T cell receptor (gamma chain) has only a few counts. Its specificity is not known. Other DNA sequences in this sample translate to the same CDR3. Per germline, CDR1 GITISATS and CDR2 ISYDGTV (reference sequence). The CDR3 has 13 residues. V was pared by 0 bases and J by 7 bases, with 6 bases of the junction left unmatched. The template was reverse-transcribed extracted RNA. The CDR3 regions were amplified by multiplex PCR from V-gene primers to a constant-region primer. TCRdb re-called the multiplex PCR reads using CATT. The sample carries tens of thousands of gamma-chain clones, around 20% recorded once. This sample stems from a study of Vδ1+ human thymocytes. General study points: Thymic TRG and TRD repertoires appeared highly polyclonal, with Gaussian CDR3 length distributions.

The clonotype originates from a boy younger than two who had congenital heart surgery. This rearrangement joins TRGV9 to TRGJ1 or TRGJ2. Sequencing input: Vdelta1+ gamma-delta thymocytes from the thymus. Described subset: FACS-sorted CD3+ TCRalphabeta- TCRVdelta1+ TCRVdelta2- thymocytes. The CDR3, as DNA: TGTGCCTTGTGGGAGGTGCGGCGGTATAAGAAACTCTTT. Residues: CALWEVRRYKKLF.